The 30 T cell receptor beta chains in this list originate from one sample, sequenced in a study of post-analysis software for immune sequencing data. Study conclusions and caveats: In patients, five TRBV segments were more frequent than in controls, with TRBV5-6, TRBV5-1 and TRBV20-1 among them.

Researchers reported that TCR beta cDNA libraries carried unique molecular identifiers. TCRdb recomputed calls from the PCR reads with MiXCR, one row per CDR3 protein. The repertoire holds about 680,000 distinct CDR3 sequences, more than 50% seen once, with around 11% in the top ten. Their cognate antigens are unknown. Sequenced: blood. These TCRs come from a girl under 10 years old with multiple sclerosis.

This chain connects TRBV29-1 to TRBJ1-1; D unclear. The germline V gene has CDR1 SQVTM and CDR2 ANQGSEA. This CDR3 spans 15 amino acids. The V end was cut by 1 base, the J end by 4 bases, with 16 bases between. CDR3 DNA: TGCAGCGTTGAAGGCCGGGCCTCAAGCGGCACTGAAGCTTTCTTT. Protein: CSVEGRASSGTEAFF. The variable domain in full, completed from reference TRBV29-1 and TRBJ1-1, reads SAVISQKPSRDICQRGTSLTIQCQVDSQVTMMFWYRQQPGQSLTLIATANQGSEATYESGFVIDKFPISRPNLTFSTLTVSNMSPEDSSIYLCSVEGRASSGTEAFFGQGTRLTVV.

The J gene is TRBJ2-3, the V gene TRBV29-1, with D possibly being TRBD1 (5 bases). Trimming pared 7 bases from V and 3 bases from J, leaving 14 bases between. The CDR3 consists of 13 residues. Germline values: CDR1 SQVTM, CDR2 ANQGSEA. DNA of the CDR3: TGCAGCGGCCATCAAACAGGAACAGATACGCAGTATTTT. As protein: CSGHQTGTDTQYF.

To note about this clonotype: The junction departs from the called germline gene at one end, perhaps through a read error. CDR3 DNA sequence: TGCAGCGTTAGTAGGGGCTGCACCTTC. The encoded protein is CSVSRGCTF. The chain uses TRBV29-1 and TRBJ1-2; D perhaps matches TRBD1 (5 bases). The length of the CDR3 is 9 residues. Germline V lookup: CDR1 SQVTM, CDR2 ANQGSEA.

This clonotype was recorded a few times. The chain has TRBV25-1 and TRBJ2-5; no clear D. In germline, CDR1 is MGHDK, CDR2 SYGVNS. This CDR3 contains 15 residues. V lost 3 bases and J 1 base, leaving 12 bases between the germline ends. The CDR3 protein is CASSDKGWLQETQYF. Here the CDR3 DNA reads TGTGCCAGCAGTGACAAGGGATGGCTCCAAGAGACCCAGTACTTC.

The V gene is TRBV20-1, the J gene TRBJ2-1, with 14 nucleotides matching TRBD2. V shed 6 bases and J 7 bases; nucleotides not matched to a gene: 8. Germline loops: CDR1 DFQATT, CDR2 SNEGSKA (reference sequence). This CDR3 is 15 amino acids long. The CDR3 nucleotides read TGCAGTGCACTTCCCGGGACTAGCGGGGGAAATGAGCAGTTCTTC. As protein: CSALPGTSGGNEQFF.

CDR3 region: CSGKRGSSYNEQFF. For the CDR3, the DNA is TGCAGCGGGAAGAGGGGAAGCTCCTACAATGAGCAGTTCTTC. This rearrangement joins TRBV29-1 to TRBJ2-1, with D tentatively TRBD1 or TRBD2 (5 bases each). CDR3 size: 14 residues. From germline, CDR1 is SQVTM and CDR2 ANQGSEA. Trimming took 7 bases from V and 0 from J, leaving 13 bases between them.

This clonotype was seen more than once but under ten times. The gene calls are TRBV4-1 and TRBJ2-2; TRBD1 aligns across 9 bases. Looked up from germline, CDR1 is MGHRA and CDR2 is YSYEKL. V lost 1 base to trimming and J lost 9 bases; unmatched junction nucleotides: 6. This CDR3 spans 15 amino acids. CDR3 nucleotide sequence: TGCGCCAGCAGCCAAGTAGGGGACAGGGTTTGGGAGCTGTTTTTT. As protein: CASSQVGDRVWELFF.

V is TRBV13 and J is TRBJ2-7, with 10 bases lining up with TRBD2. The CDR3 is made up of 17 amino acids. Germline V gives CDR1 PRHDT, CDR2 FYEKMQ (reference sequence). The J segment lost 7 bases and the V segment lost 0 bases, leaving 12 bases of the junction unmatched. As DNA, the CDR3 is TGTGCCAGCAGCTTAGGGCTAGCGGGAGCTCCCACGGGGGAGCAGTACTTC. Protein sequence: CASSLGLAGAPTGEQYF. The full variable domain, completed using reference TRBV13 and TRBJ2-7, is AAGVIQSPRHLIKEKRETATLKCYPIPRHDTVYWYQQGPGQDPQFLISFYEKMQSDKGSIPDRFSAQQFSDYHSELNMSSLELGDSALYFCASSLGLAGAPTGEQYFGPGTRLTVT.

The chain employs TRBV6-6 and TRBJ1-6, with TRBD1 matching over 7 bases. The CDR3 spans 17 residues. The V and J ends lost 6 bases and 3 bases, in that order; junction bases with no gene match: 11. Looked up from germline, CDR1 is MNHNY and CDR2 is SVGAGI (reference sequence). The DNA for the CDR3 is TGTGCCAGCAGCTGGGAGGGGGCAAGTGACTATAATTCACCCCTCCACTTT. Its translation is CASSWEGASDYNSPLHF.

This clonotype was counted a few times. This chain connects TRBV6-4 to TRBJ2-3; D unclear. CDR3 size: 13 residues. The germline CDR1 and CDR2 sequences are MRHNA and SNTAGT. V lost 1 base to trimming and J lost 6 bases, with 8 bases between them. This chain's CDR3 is CASSDLESDTQYF. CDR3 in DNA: TGTGCCAGCAGTGACTTGGAGTCGGATACGCAGTATTTT.

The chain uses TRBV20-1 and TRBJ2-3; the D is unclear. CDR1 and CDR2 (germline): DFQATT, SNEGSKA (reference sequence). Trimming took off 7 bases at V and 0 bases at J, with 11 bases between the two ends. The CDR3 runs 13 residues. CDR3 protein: CSGVGVSTDTQYF. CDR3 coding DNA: TGCAGTGGCGTCGGAGTAAGCACAGATACGCAGTATTTT.

CDR3 sequence (DNA): TGTGCCAGCACAAGAGGCAGTAACACTGAAGCTTTCTTT. Residues: CASTRGSNTEAFF. The chain couples TRBV21-1 to TRBJ1-1. TRBV21-1 counts as a pseudogene. The CDR3 totals 13 residues.

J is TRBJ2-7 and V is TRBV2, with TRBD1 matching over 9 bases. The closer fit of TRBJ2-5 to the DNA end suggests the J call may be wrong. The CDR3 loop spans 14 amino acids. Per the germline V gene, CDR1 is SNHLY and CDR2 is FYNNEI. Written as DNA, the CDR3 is TGTGCCATCAGGCCGCGGGACAGGGAAGAGACCCAGTACTTC. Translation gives CAIRPRDREETQYF.

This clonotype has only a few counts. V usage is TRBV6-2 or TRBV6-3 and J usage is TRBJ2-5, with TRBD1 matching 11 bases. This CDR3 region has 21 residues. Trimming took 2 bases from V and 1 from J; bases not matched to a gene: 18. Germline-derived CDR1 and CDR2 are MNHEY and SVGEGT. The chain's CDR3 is CASSYADRGRLWIPSQETQYF. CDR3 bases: TGTGCCAGCAGTTACGCGGACAGGGGGCGGCTTTGGATCCCAAGCCAAGAGACCCAGTACTTC.

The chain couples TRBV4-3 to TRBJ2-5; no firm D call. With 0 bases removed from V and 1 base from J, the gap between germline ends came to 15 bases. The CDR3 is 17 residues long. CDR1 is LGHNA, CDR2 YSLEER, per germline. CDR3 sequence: CASSQEIGSWTQETQYF. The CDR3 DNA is TGCGCCAGCAGCCAAGAGATCGGTAGTTGGACCCAAGAGACCCAGTACTTC.

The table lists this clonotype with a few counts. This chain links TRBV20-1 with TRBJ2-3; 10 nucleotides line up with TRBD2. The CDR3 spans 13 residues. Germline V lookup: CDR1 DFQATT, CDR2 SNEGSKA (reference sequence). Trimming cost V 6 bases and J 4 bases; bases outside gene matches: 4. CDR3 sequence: CSAKLAGPDTQYF. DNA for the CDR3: TGCAGTGCCAAACTAGCGGGGCCAGATACGCAGTATTTT.

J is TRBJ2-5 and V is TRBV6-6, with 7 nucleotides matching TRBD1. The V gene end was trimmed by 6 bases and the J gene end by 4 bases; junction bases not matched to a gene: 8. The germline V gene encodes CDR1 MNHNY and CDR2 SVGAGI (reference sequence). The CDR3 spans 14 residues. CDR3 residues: CASSRDRARETQYF. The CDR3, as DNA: TGTGCCAGCAGCCGCGACAGGGCTAGAGAGACCCAGTACTTC.

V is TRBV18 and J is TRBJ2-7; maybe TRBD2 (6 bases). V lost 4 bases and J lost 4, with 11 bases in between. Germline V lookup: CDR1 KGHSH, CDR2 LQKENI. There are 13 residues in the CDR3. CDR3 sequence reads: CASSLAERYEQYF. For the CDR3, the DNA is TGTGCCAGCTCACTAGCGGAGCGATACGAGCAGTACTTC. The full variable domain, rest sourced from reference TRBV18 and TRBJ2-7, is NAGVMQNPRHLVRRRGQEARLRCSPMKGHSHVYWYRQLPEEGLKFMVYLQKENIIDESGMPKERFSAEFPKEGPSILRIQQVVRGDSAAYFCASSLAERYEQYFGPGTRLTVT.

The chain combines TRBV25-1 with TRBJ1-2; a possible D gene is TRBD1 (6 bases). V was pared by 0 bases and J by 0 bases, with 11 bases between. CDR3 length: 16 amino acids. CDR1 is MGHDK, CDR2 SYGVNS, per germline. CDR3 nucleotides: TGTGCCAGCAGTGAATATGCGGCAGGGGCTAACTATGGCTACACCTTC. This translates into CASSEYAAGANYGYTF.

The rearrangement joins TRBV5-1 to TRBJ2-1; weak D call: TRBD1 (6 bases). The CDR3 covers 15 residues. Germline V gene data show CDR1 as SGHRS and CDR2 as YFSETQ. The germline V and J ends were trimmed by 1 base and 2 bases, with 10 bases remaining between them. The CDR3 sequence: CASSLRQVTYNEQFF. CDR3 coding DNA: TGCGCCAGCAGCTTGAGACAGGTAACCTACAATGAGCAGTTCTTC.

In nucleotides, the CDR3 is TGTGCCAGCAGCCAATTGTCCAGCCGCAATGAGCAGTTCTTC. It yields the protein CASSQLSSRNEQFF. J is TRBJ2-1 and V is TRBV3-1; D is unclear. Germline CDR1 LGHDT, CDR2 YNNKEL (reference sequence). The CDR3 has 14 amino acids. V was pared by 2 bases and J by 6 bases, with 11 bases between.

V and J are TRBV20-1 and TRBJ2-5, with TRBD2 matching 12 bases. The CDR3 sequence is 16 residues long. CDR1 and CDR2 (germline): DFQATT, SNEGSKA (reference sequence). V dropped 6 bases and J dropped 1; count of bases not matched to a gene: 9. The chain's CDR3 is CSARLAGAPIQETQYF. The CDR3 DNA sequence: TGCAGTGCGAGACTAGCGGGGGCACCGATCCAAGAGACCCAGTACTTC.

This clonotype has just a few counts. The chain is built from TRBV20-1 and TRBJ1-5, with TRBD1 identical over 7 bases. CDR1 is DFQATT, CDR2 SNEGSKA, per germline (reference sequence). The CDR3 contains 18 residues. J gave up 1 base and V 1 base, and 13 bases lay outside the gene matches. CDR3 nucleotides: TGCAGTGCTAGAGTTGGGGCGACAGGGTACCGGAGCAATCAGCCCCAGCATTTT. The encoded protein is CSARVGATGYRSNQPQHF.

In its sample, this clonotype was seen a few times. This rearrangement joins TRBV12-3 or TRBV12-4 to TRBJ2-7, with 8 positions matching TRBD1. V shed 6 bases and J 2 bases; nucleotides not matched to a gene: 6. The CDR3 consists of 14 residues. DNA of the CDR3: TGTGCCAGCAGCTGGACAGGGATGACCTACGAGCAGTACTTC. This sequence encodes CASSWTGMTYEQYF.

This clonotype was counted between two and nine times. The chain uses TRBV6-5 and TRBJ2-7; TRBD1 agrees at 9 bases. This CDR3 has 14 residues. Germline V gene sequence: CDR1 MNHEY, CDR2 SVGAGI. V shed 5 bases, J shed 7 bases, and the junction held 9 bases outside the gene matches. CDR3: CASSPGTGNREQYF. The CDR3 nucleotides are TGTGCCAGCAGTCCCGGGACAGGGAACAGGGAGCAGTACTTC.

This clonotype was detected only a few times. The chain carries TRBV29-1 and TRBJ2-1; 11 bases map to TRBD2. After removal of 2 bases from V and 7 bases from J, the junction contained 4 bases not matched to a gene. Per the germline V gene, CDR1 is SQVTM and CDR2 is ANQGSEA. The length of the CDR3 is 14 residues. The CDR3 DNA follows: TGCAGCGTTGAAACTAGACTAGCGGGGAATGAGCAGTTCTTC. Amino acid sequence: CSVETRLAGNEQFF.

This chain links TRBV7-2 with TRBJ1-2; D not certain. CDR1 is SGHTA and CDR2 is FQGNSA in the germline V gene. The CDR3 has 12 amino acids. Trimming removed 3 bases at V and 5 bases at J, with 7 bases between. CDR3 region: CASSFQAYGYTF. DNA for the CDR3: TGTGCCAGCAGCTTCCAAGCTTATGGCTACACCTTC.

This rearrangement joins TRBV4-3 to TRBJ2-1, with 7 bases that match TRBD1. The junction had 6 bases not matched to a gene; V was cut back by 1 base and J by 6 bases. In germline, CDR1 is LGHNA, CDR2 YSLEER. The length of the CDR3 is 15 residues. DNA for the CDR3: TGCGCCAGCAGCCAAGTTACTACAGGGGTCAATGAGCAGTTCTTC. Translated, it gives CASSQVTTGVNEQFF.

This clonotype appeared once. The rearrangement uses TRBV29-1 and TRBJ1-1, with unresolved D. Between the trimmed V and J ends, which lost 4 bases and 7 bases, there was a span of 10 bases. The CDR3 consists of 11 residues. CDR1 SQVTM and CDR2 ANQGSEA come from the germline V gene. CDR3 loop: CSVAPVGEAFF. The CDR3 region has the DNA TGCAGCGTTGCACCTGTCGGTGAAGCTTTCTTT. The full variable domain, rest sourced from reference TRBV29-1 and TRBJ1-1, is SAVISQKPSRDICQRGTSLTIQCQVDSQVTMMFWYRQQPGQSLTLIATANQGSEATYESGFVIDKFPISRPNLTFSTLTVSNMSPEDSSIYLCSVAPVGEAFFGQGTRLTVV.

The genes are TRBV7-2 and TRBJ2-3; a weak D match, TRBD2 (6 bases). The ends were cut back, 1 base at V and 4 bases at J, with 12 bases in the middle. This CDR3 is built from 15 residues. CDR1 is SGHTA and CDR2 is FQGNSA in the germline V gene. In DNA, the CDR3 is TGTGCCAGCAGCTTAGTGTTGCGGGACGCAGATACGCAGTATTTT. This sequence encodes CASSLVLRDADTQYF.